The 7 T cell receptor beta chains reported below all come from one sample, sequenced in a study of shared clonotypes between healthy human individuals. Generated by immunoSEQ multiplex PCR, the TCRdb table keeps only in-frame clones and is missing some. The repertoire holds roughly 2.5 million clones, with around nine tenths as singletons. The sequencing sample was made of naive CD4+ T cells sorted from blood. Subset indicated: CD45RA+ positively selected. The receptors here all came from a man between 18 and 29 years old in good health.

The genes are TRBV5-1 and TRBJ2-2, with D perhaps TRBD2 (5 bases). Germline values: CDR1 SGHRS, CDR2 YFSETQ. CDR3 size: 15 residues. Trimming stripped 2 bases from V and 4 bases from J, with 12 bases between. The CDR3 region is CASSLTGSFTGELFF. The CDR3 DNA follows: TGCGCCAGCAGCTTAACGGGGTCATTCACCGGGGAGCTGTTTTTT.

The J gene is TRBJ2-1, the V gene TRBV7-9; 13 bases fit TRBD2. Germline loops: CDR1 SEHNR, CDR2 FQNEAQ (reference sequence). The CDR3 loop spans 18 amino acids. The trim removed 1 base at V and 6 bases at J, leaving 9 bases unmatched. CDR3 loop: CASSLDSVGLAGVNEQFF. CDR3 coding DNA: TGTGCCAGCAGCTTAGATTCTGTTGGACTAGCGGGAGTCAATGAGCAGTTCTTC.

CDR3 sequence: CASSPDWGTTNEKLFF. CDR3 bases: TGCGCCAGCAGCCCCGATTGGGGTACAACTAATGAAAAACTGTTTTTT. The chain uses TRBV4-1 and TRBJ1-4; no firm D call. Germline CDR1 is MGHRA and CDR2 is YSYEKL. Trimming shortened V by 4 bases and J by 0 bases, and 12 bases separated the two germline ends. CDR3 length equals 16 residues.

The chain combines TRBV19 with TRBJ1-1; a possible D gene is TRBD1 (6 bases). CDR1 and CDR2 (germline): LNHDA, SQIVND (reference sequence). Trimming took 4 bases from V and 5 from J, leaving 8 bases between them. The CDR3 totals 12 residues. CDR3 sequence reads: CASSTQGTEAFF. Written as DNA, the CDR3 is TGTGCCAGTAGTACCCAGGGGACTGAAGCTTTCTTT. The full variable domain, rest sourced from reference TRBV19 and TRBJ1-1, is DGGITQSPKYLFRKEGQNVTLSCEQNLNHDAMYWYRQDPGQGLRLIYYSQIVNDFQKGDIAEGYSVSREKKESFPLTVTSAQKNPTAFYLCASSTQGTEAFFGQGTRLTVV.

The chain combines TRBV5-1 with TRBJ2-7; possibly TRBD1 for D (6 bases). The V gene's germline CDR1 is SGHRS and CDR2 YFSETQ. This CDR3 is built from 15 residues. Trimming cost V 4 bases and J 2 bases, with 16 bases left between them. CDR3 DNA: TGCGCCAGCAGCCGCAGTACAGGGTACCCCTACGAGCAGTACTTC. Translated, it gives CASSRSTGYPYEQYF.

The chain recombines TRBV5-4 with TRBJ2-3; TRBD2 aligns across 8 bases. This CDR3 comprises 16 residues. V trimming: 4 bases; J trimming: 2 bases; junction bases outside the gene matches: 9. Germline V gene sequence: CDR1 SGHNT, CDR2 YYREEE (reference sequence). The CDR3 DNA is TGTGCCAGCAGCACACTAGCGGACTATTACACAGATACGCAGTATTTT. Translated, it gives CASSTLADYYTDTQYF.

The genes are TRBV9 and TRBJ1-2; 9 bases line up with TRBD1. Per germline, CDR1 SGDLS and CDR2 YYNGEE. Germline trimming cut 4 bases from V and 8 bases from J; bases unmatched to any gene: 3. This CDR3 has 12 amino acids. As DNA, the CDR3 is TGTGCCAGCAGCCTGGGACAGGGCGGCTACACCTTC. This encodes CASSLGQGGYTF. The variable domain in full, completed from reference TRBV9 and TRBJ1-2, reads DSGVTQTPKHLITATGQRVTLRCSPRSGDLSVYWYQQSLDQGLQFLIQYYNGEERAKGNILERFSAQQFPDLHSELNLSSLELGDSALYFCASSLGQGGYTFGSGTRLTVV.